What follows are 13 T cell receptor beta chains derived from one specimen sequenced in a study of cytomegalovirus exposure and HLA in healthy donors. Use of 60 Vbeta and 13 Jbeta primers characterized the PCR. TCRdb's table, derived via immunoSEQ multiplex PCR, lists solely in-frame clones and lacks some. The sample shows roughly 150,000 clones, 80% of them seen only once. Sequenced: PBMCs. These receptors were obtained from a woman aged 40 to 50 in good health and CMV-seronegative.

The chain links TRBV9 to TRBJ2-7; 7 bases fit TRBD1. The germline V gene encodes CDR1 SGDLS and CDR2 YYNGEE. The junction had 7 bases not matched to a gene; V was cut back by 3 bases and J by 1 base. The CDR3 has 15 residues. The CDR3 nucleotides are TGTGCCAGCAGCGCCCAAGAGGGGGCTTCCTACGAGCAGTACTTC. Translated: CASSAQEGASYEQYF.

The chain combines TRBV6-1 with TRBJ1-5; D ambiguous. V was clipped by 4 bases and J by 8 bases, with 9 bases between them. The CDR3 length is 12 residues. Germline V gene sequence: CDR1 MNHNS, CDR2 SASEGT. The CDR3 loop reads CASSAGWEPQHF. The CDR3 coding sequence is TGTGCCAGCAGTGCGGGTTGGGAGCCCCAGCATTTT.

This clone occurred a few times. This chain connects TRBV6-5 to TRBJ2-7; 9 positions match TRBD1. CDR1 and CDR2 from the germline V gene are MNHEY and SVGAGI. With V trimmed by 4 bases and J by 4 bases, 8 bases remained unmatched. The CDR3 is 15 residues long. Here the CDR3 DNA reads TGTGCCAGCAGTTCCCGGGACAGGGAGGCGTACGAGCAGTACTTC. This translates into CASSSRDREAYEQYF.

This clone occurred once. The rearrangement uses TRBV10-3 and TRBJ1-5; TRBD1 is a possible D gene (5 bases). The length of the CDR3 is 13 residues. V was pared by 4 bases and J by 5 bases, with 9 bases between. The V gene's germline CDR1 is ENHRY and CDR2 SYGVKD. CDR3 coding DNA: TGTGCCATCAGTGGACAGTCTGATCAGCCCCAGCATTTT. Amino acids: CAISGQSDQPQHF.

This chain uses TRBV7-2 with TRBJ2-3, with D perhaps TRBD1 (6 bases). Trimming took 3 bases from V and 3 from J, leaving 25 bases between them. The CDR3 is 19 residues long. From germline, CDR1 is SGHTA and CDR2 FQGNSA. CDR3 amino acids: CASSFAARDIFYPTDTQYF. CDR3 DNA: TGTGCCAGCAGCTTTGCCGCCCGGGACATCTTTTACCCAACAGATACGCAGTATTTT.

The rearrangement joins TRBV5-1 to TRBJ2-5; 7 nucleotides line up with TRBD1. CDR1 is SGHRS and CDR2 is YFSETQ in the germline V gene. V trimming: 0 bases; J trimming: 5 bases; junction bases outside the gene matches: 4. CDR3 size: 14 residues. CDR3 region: CASSLGQGSETQYF. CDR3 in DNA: TGCGCCAGCAGCTTGGGACAGGGATCGGAGACCCAGTACTTC.

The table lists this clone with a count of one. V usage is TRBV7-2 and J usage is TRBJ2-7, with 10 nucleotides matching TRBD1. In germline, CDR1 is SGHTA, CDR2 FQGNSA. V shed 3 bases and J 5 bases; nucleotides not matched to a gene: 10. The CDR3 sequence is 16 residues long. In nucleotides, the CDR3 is TGTGCCAGCAGCTTGGATTCTGGGACAGGGGTCAACGAGCAGTACTTC. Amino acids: CASSLDSGTGVNEQYF.

The CDR3 bases are TGTGCCAGCAGCACCCGGACAGGGGGAAATAATGAAAAACTGTTTTTT. Its translation: CASSTRTGGNNEKLFF. The V and J genes are TRBV9 and TRBJ1-4, with TRBD1 matching over 10 bases. This CDR3 region has 16 residues. Germline CDR1 reads SGDLS; CDR2 reads YYNGEE. V was pared by 4 bases and J by 4 bases, with 7 bases of the junction left unmatched.

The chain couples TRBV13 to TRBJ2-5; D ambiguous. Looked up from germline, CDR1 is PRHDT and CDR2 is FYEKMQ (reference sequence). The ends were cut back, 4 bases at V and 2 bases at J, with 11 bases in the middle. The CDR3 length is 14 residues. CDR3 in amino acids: CASSSRLGQETQYF. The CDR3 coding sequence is TGTGCCAGCAGCTCCCGACTTGGGCAAGAGACCCAGTACTTC.

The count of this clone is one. The CDR3: CASSVATLAGGPDTQYF. DNA for the CDR3: TGTGCCAGCAGCGTAGCTACGCTGGCGGGGGGGCCAGATACGCAGTATTTT. V usage is TRBV9 and J usage is TRBJ2-3; TRBD2 matches at 9 bases. With 0 bases clipped from V and 4 bases from J, the junction kept 9 bases outside the gene matches. The CDR3 totals 17 residues. The germline CDR1 and CDR2 sequences are SGDLS and YYNGEE.

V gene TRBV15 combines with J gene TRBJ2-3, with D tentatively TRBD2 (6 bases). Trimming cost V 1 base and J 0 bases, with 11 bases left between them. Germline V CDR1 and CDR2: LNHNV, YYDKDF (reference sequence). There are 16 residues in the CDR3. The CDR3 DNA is TGTGCCACCAGCAGAGGCGGGGTGCCCAGCACAGATACGCAGTATTTT. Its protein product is CATSRGGVPSTDTQYF.

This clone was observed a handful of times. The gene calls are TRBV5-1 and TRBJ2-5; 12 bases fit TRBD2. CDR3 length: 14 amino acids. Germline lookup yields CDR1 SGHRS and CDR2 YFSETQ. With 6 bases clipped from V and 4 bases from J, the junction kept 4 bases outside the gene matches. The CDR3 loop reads CASKTSGSGETQYF. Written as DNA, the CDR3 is TGCGCCAGCAAGACTAGCGGGAGTGGAGAGACCCAGTACTTC.

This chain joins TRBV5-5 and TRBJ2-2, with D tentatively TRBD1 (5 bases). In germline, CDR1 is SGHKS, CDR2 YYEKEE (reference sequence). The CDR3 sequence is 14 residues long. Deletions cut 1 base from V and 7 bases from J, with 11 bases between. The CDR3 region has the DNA TGTGCCAGCAGCTTGTGGGGCAGAGGCGGGGAGCTGTTTTTT. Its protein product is CASSLWGRGGELFF.